A selection of T cell receptor beta chains follows, all from one sample in a study of shared clonotypes between healthy human individuals. Clones were sequenced by immunoSEQ multiplex PCR, and TCRdb holds only the in-frame ones, with some missing. The data contain under 1,900,000 clones, less than 99% of them seen just once; the ten biggest clones take up around 0.38%. Sequencing was performed on naive CD4+ T cells sorted from blood. The receptors derive from a man aged 25 to 45 in good health. CDR3s include the opening cysteine and the closing phenylalanine or tryptophan. Fields, in order: J gene, V gene, clone size, D gene, CDR3 protein, CDR3 DNA. D genes are given only for firm matches. Not all rows give a size; the values are once, few, many and, for expanded clones, a class.

j_gene: TRBJ2-2
v_gene: TRBV5-6
abundance: once
d_gene: NA
CDR3aa: CASSLWGNTGELFF
CDR3nt: TGTGCCAGCAGCTTGTGGGGGAACACCGGGGAGCTGTTTTTT

j_gene: TRBJ2-3
v_gene: TRBV7-9
abundance: once
d_gene: NA
CDR3aa: CASSPGWGGISSDTQYF
CDR3nt: TGTGCCAGCAGCCCAGGCTGGGGTGGGATTAGTTCGGATACGCAGTATTTT

j_gene: TRBJ2-7
v_gene: TRBV9
abundance: NA
d_gene: NA
CDR3aa: CASSVGSGGYEQYF
CDR3nt: TGTGCCAGCAGCGTAGGAAGTGGGGGCTACGAGCAGTACTTC

j_gene: TRBJ2-1
v_gene: TRBV19
abundance: NA
d_gene: NA
CDR3aa: CASSIGPSNEQFF
CDR3nt: TGTGCCAGTAGTATTGGGCCATCCAATGAGCAGTTCTTC

j_gene: TRBJ2-1
v_gene: TRBV7-9
abundance: NA
d_gene: NA
CDR3aa: CASSRGTSEFYNEQFF
CDR3nt: TGTGCCAGCAGCAGGGGGACGAGCGAATTCTACAATGAGCAGTTCTTC

j_gene: TRBJ2-5
v_gene: TRBV10-3
abundance: NA
d_gene: NA
CDR3aa: CAISDEQTQYF
CDR3nt: TGTGCCATCAGTGACGAGCAGACCCAGTACTTC

j_gene: TRBJ1-5
v_gene: TRBV7-9
abundance: NA
d_gene: NA
CDR3aa: CASSLVGQPQHF
CDR3nt: TGTGCCAGCAGCTTAGTTGGCCAGCCCCAGCATTTT

j_gene: TRBJ2-3
v_gene: TRBV28
abundance: NA
d_gene: TRBD2
CDR3aa: CASSFGLAAPKPTDTQYF
CDR3nt: TGTGCCAGCAGTTTCGGACTAGCGGCCCCCAAACCCACAGATACGCAGTATTTT

j_gene: TRBJ2-2
v_gene: TRBV28
abundance: NA
d_gene: NA
CDR3aa: CASSPSGAINTGELFF
CDR3nt: TGTGCCAGCAGTCCATCTGGTGCCATTAACACCGGGGAGCTGTTTTTT

j_gene: TRBJ2-1
v_gene: TRBV11-2
abundance: NA
d_gene: TRBD2
CDR3aa: CASSHHALREGYNEQFF
CDR3nt: TGTGCCAGCAGCCACCACGCTTTGAGGGAGGGCTACAATGAGCAGTTCTTC

j_gene: TRBJ2-1
v_gene: TRBV18
abundance: NA
d_gene: TRBD1
CDR3aa: CATLEQGVNPRSYNEQFF
CDR3nt: TGTGCCACCCTTGAACAGGGGGTAAACCCCCGCTCCTACAATGAGCAGTTCTTC

j_gene: TRBJ2-1
v_gene: TRBV5-1
abundance: NA
d_gene: NA
CDR3aa: CASSQTGQNEQFF
CDR3nt: TGCGCCAGCAGCCAAACAGGGCAGAATGAGCAGTTCTTC

j_gene: TRBJ1-5
v_gene: TRBV19
abundance: NA
d_gene: NA
CDR3aa: CASSGEGATGNQPQHF
CDR3nt: TGTGCCAGTAGTGGCGAAGGCGCAACGGGCAATCAGCCCCAGCATTTT

j_gene: TRBJ2-3
v_gene: TRBV5-4
abundance: NA
d_gene: NA
CDR3aa: CASSRPRGSGDTQYF
CDR3nt: TGTGCCAGCAGCAGACCTAGGGGTAGTGGAGATACGCAGTATTTT

j_gene: TRBJ2-1
v_gene: TRBV7-2
abundance: NA
d_gene: NA
CDR3aa: CASSRMANEQFF
CDR3nt: TGTGCCAGCAGCCGAATGGCCAATGAGCAGTTCTTC

j_gene: TRBJ1-2
v_gene: TRBV6-5
abundance: NA
d_gene: NA
CDR3aa: CASSSVPLRGYTF
CDR3nt: TGTGCCAGCAGTTCCGTCCCTTTGCGGGGCTACACCTTC

j_gene: TRBJ1-4
v_gene: TRBV5-1
abundance: NA
d_gene: TRBD1
CDR3aa: CASSPKAGTGNEKLFF
CDR3nt: TGCGCCAGCAGCCCGAAAGCCGGGACAGGGAATGAAAAACTGTTTTTT

j_gene: TRBJ2-6
v_gene: TRBV18
abundance: NA
d_gene: TRBD2
CDR3aa: CASSPLAGGSGANVLTF
CDR3nt: TGTGCCAGCTCACCACTAGCGGGGGGCTCTGGGGCCAACGTCCTGACTTTC

j_gene: TRBJ2-3
v_gene: TRBV2
abundance: NA
d_gene: NA
CDR3aa: CASSEGLLLSNTQYF
CDR3nt: TGTGCCAGCAGTGAAGGACTTCTGCTATCGAATACGCAGTATTTT

j_gene: TRBJ1-1
v_gene: TRBV11-2
abundance: NA
d_gene: NA
CDR3aa: CASSFGAGIFFTEAFF
CDR3nt: TGTGCCAGCAGCTTTGGTGCAGGGATATTTTTTACTGAAGCTTTCTTT

j_gene: TRBJ2-1
v_gene: TRBV7-6
abundance: NA
d_gene: TRBD1
CDR3aa: CASSTTQTGAPYNEQFF
CDR3nt: TGTGCCAGCAGCACCACCCAGACAGGGGCTCCCTACAATGAGCAGTTCTTC

j_gene: TRBJ2-2
v_gene: TRBV5-1
abundance: NA
d_gene: NA
CDR3aa: CASSTGERDTGELFF
CDR3nt: TGCGCCAGCAGCACCGGCGAGAGGGACACCGGGGAGCTGTTTTTT

j_gene: TRBJ2-1
v_gene: TRBV5-4
abundance: NA
d_gene: NA
CDR3aa: CASSSPTEQFF
CDR3nt: TGTGCCAGCAGCTCCCCGACAGAGCAGTTCTTC

j_gene: TRBJ2-4
v_gene: TRBV5-1
abundance: NA
d_gene: TRBD2
CDR3aa: CASSRGTSGRDGLAKNIQYF
CDR3nt: TGCGCCAGCAGCCGGGGGACTAGCGGGAGGGATGGGTTAGCCAAAAACATTCAGTACTTC

j_gene: TRBJ2-4
v_gene: TRBV7-9
abundance: NA
d_gene: NA
CDR3aa: CASSFPVTKNIQYF
CDR3nt: TGTGCCAGCAGCTTTCCCGTGACCAAAAACATTCAGTACTTC

j_gene: TRBJ1-4
v_gene: TRBV2
abundance: NA
d_gene: NA
CDR3aa: CASTEDRRNEKLFF
CDR3nt: TGTGCCAGCACCGAGGACAGACGAAATGAAAAACTGTTTTTT

j_gene: TRBJ2-1
v_gene: TRBV9
abundance: NA
d_gene: NA
CDR3aa: CASSPHGALSSYNEQFF
CDR3nt: TGTGCCAGCAGCCCCCATGGCGCACTGAGCTCCTACAATGAGCAGTTCTTC

j_gene: TRBJ2-2
v_gene: TRBV11-3
abundance: NA
d_gene: NA
CDR3aa: CASSPGRSFTGELFF
CDR3nt: TGTGCCAGCAGCCCGGGACGGTCGTTCACCGGGGAGCTGTTTTTT

j_gene: TRBJ2-5
v_gene: TRBV9
abundance: NA
d_gene: NA
CDR3aa: CASSVASGPSTETQYF
CDR3nt: TGTGCCAGCAGCGTAGCATCAGGGCCCTCCACAGAGACCCAGTACTTC

j_gene: TRBJ1-5
v_gene: TRBV19
abundance: NA
d_gene: NA
CDR3aa: CASSPGDLPQHF
CDR3nt: TGTGCCAGTAGTCCCGGAGACCTGCCCCAGCATTTT

j_gene: TRBJ1-2
v_gene: TRBV11-2
abundance: NA
d_gene: NA
CDR3aa: CASSPDRNSNYGYTF
CDR3nt: TGTGCCAGCAGCCCAGACAGAAATTCTAACTATGGCTACACCTTC

j_gene: TRBJ1-3
v_gene: TRBV6-5
abundance: NA
d_gene: NA
CDR3aa: CASRVPSGNTIYF
CDR3nt: TGTGCCTCTCGTGTACCCTCTGGAAACACCATATATTTT

j_gene: TRBJ1-5
v_gene: TRBV7-9
abundance: NA
d_gene: TRBD1
CDR3aa: CASSLGTGPSNQPQHF
CDR3nt: TGTGCCAGCAGCTTAGGGACAGGGCCTTCCAATCAGCCCCAGCATTTT

j_gene: TRBJ2-1
v_gene: TRBV10-2
abundance: NA
d_gene: TRBD2
CDR3aa: CASSEGLAGAPSYNEQFF
CDR3nt: TGCGCCAGCAGTGAAGGACTAGCGGGAGCCCCCTCCTACAATGAGCAGTTCTTC

j_gene: TRBJ2-5
v_gene: TRBV7-9
abundance: NA
d_gene: NA
CDR3aa: CASSLPRLVPQETQYF
CDR3nt: TGTGCCAGCAGCTTACCCCGACTAGTTCCCCAAGAGACCCAGTACTTC

j_gene: TRBJ2-3
v_gene: TRBV27
abundance: NA
d_gene: NA
CDR3aa: CASRADGTLSTDTQYF
CDR3nt: TGTGCCAGCAGGGCGGACGGGACACTTAGCACAGATACGCAGTATTTT

j_gene: TRBJ2-1
v_gene: TRBV5-4
abundance: NA
d_gene: TRBD2
CDR3aa: CASSSGTSGDGRQFF
CDR3nt: TGTGCCAGCAGTTCCGGGACTAGCGGGGACGGGCGGCAGTTCTTC

j_gene: TRBJ1-5
v_gene: TRBV18
abundance: NA
d_gene: NA
CDR3aa: CASSRVAGRSNQPQHF
CDR3nt: TGTGCCAGCTCACGGGTGGCCGGGAGGAGCAATCAGCCCCAGCATTTT

j_gene: TRBJ1-3
v_gene: TRBV29-1
abundance: NA
d_gene: NA
CDR3aa: CSVVVGSSGNTIYF
CDR3nt: TGCAGCGTTGTTGTCGGAAGCTCTGGAAACACCATATATTTT

j_gene: TRBJ2-7
v_gene: TRBV9
abundance: NA
d_gene: NA
CDR3aa: CASSRGGAAYEQYF
CDR3nt: TGTGCCAGCAGCCGTGGGGGGGCTGCCTACGAGCAGTACTTC

j_gene: TRBJ1-5
v_gene: TRBV28
abundance: once
d_gene: NA
CDR3aa: CAARRGNNQPQHF
CDR3nt: TGTGCCGCTCGGAGGGGGAACAATCAGCCCCAGCATTTT

j_gene: TRBJ2-5
v_gene: TRBV7-7
abundance: NA
d_gene: NA
CDR3aa: CASSLAVQKETQYF
CDR3nt: TGTGCCAGCAGCTTAGCCGTACAGAAAGAGACCCAGTACTTC

j_gene: TRBJ2-5
v_gene: TRBV5-5
abundance: NA
d_gene: TRBD2
CDR3aa: CASSPQLAGTGETQYF
CDR3nt: TGTGCCAGCAGCCCACAACTAGCGGGAACAGGGGAGACCCAGTACTTC

j_gene: TRBJ1-3
v_gene: TRBV18
abundance: NA
d_gene: NA
CDR3aa: CASSPPSGWDTIYF
CDR3nt: TGTGCCAGCTCACCACCGTCGGGGTGGGACACCATATATTTT

j_gene: TRBJ2-1
v_gene: TRBV15
abundance: NA
d_gene: NA
CDR3aa: CATSRGRGSYNEQFF
CDR3nt: TGTGCCACCAGCAGAGGAAGGGGCTCCTACAATGAGCAGTTCTTC